This TCR beta chain appears in the sequencing data of a study of shared clonotypes between healthy human individuals. In the study overall: A donor's plate count was three for CD4 naive and three for CD4 memory; CD8 naive had two and CD8 memory one.

Method: immunoSEQ multiplex PCR; TCRdb's copy keeps in-frame clones and lacks some. In the table there are about a million clones, about 70% of which are singletons. This clone was observed a few times. Other nucleotide sequences in the sample specify the same CDR3. The length of the CDR3 is 13 residues. The germline V gene encodes CDR1 SQVTM and CDR2 ANQGSEA. Losses at the gene ends were 5 bases for V and 3 bases for J; bases not matched to a gene: 2. The TCR originated in a man aged 18 to 29 in good health. This chain uses TRBV29-1 with TRBJ1-1, with 11 bases matching TRBD1. Material for sequencing was memory CD4+ T cells sorted from blood. Described subset: CD45RA-negative fraction. The CDR3 sequence is CSVRTGGDTEAFF. The CDR3 nucleotides are TGCAGCGTTAGGACAGGGGGCGACACTGAAGCTTTCTTT.